Shown below are 9 T cell receptor beta chains from a single sample sequenced in a study of T cell repertoires in cytomegalovirus infection. TCRdb re-derived calls from the reads in MiXCR, one entry per CDR3 protein. The sample includes around 100,000 distinct CDR3 sequences, 16% of them seen just once. Sequenced: PBMCs. Source of these receptors: a human donor in good health (CMV status not recorded). Some clones in this sample may be carry-over from other donors' samples.

The chain combines TRBV6-5 with TRBJ2-6; D tentatively fits TRBD1 or TRBD2 (5 bases each). The CDR3 consists of 15 residues. Germline CDR1 MNHEY, CDR2 SVGAGI. V dropped 0 bases and J dropped 2 bases, with 5 bases sitting between them. CDR3 bases: TGTGCCAGCAGTTACTCGGGGGCTGGGGCCAACGTCCTGACTTTC. Translating it yields CASSYSGAGANVLTF.

This clonotype was picked up a small number of times. The V gene is TRBV10-3, the J gene TRBJ2-7; D is possibly TRBD1 (5 bases). Germline CDR1 is ENHRY and CDR2 is SYGVKD. This CDR3 is built from 12 residues. Trimming stripped 3 bases from V and 5 bases from J, with 8 bases between. The CDR3 DNA sequence: TGTGCCATCAGTGAATTAGGGGACGAGCAGTACTTC. Translated: CAISELGDEQYF.

Details on this clonotype: A much larger clone sits a single nucleotide away, making a read error possible. The chain is built from TRBV7-6 and TRBJ2-2; TRBD2 matches 15 bases. Germline CDR1 is SGHVS and CDR2 is FNYEAQ. J lost 1 base, V lost 3 bases, and 3 bases had no gene match. The CDR3 spans 18 residues. The CDR3 region has the DNA TGTGCCAGCAGCTTCAGGACTAGCGGGGGGGAGAACACCGGGGAGCTGTTTTTT. Its protein product is CASSFRTSGGENTGELFF.

The chain links TRBV11-2 to TRBJ2-7, with no clear D. Germline V gives CDR1 SGHAT, CDR2 FQNNGV. V dropped 6 bases and J dropped 2 bases, with 5 bases sitting between them. The CDR3 totals 11 residues. CDR3 nucleotide sequence: TGTGCCAGCAGGGCGGCCTACGAGCAGTACTTC. Translated: CASRAAYEQYF.

The CDR3 DNA is TGTGCCAGCAGCTTGTCGGGGCTGATGGAGACCCAGTACTTC. This encodes CASSLSGLMETQYF. The J gene is TRBJ2-5, the V gene TRBV11-2, with D tentatively TRBD1 or TRBD2 (5 bases each). V lost 3 bases to trimming and J lost 5 bases, with 13 bases between them. Per germline, CDR1 SGHAT and CDR2 FQNNGV. This CDR3 has 14 residues.

This clonotype was counted many times. The rearrangement uses TRBV6-2 or TRBV6-3 and TRBJ1-1, with D uncertain. Looked up from germline, CDR1 is MNHEY and CDR2 is SVGEGT. The ends were cut back, 3 bases at V and 3 bases at J, with 11 bases in the middle. The CDR3 extends over 14 amino acids. CDR3 coding DNA: TGTGCCAGCAGTTATCGGGGTCACGACACTGAAGCTTTCTTT. Protein product: CASSYRGHDTEAFF.

This clonotype was detected only a few times. The V gene is TRBV7-8, the J gene TRBJ1-4; D is perhaps TRBD1 (6 bases). V lost 5 bases to trimming and J lost 7 bases, with 23 bases between them. The CDR3 spans 17 residues. CDR1 is SGHVS and CDR2 is FQNEAQ in the germline V gene. The CDR3 sequence: CASSPLANARGGEKLFF. CDR3 sequence (DNA): TGTGCCAGCAGCCCCCTTGCCAATGCCAGGGGTGGTGAAAAACTGTTTTTT.

The chain carries TRBV19 and TRBJ2-2; D uncertain. Trimming removed 1 base from V and 7 bases from J, with 10 bases in between. This CDR3 region has 14 residues. Looked up from germline, CDR1 is LNHDA and CDR2 is SQIVND (reference sequence). The CDR3 here is CASSIAPLVGELFF. DNA of the CDR3: TGTGCCAGTAGTATAGCCCCCCTGGTCGGGGAGCTGTTTTTT.

This chain connects TRBV5-4 to TRBJ2-7; D possibly uses TRBD1 or TRBD2 (5 bases each). Trimming took 8 bases from V and 1 from J, leaving 19 bases between them. The length of the CDR3 is 15 residues. Germline values: CDR1 SGHNT, CDR2 YYREEE (reference sequence). The CDR3 bases are TGTGCCAGTTCTCCCCGGGACGATGGGTCCTACGAGCAGTACTTC. This sequence encodes CASSPRDDGSYEQYF.